The present T cell receptor beta chain was sequenced within a study of blood T cell repertoires in COVID-19. Across the study: Samples came from the United States, Italy and Spain, spanning acute and convalescent COVID-19. Sources were T cells, B-cell-depleted T cells, or PBMCs; the material itself was cDNA or gDNA.

Authors' analysis steps: Researchers report that nucleated cell counts were estimated from reference gene primer amplification. Profiled with immunoSEQ multiplex PCR; TCRdb holds only in-frame clones, not every one. V and J calls plus clone size are reproduced from that table; the DNA served to infer D and trimming. The sample lists about 44,000 clones, about 88% seen once, with 35% to 50% in the top ten. CDR3 length: 13 residues. V gave up 0 bases and J gave up 6 bases, with 7 bases separating them. Germline values: CDR1 SGHRS, CDR2 YFSETQ. Material: peripheral blood. This clonotype originated in a human donor in a cohort sampled during active COVID-19. The rearrangement uses TRBV5-1 and TRBJ2-1; D unclear. The chain's CDR3 is CASSLGSINEQFF. In nucleotides, the CDR3 is TGCGCCAGCAGCTTGGGCAGTATCAATGAGCAGTTCTTC.